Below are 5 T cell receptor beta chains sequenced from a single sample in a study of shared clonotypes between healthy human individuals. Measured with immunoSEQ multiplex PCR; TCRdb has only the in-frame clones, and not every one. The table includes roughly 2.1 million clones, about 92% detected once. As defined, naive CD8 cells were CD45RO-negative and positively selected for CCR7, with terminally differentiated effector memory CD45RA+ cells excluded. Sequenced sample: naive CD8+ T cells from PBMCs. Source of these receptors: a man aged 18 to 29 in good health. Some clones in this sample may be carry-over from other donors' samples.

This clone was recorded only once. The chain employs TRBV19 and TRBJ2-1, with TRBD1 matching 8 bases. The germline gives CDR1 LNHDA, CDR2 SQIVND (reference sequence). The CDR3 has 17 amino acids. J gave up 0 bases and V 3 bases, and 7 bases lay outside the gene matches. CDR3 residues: CASSIDRGLSSYNEQFF. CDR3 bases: TGTGCCAGTAGTATTGACAGGGGCCTAAGCTCCTACAATGAGCAGTTCTTC.

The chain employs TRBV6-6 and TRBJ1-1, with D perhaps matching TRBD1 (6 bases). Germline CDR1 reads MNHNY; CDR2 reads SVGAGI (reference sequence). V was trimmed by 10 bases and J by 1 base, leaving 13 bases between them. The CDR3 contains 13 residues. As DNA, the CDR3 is TGTGCCATTTCGGACAGCTCGAACACTGAAGCTTTCTTT. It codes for CAISDSSNTEAFF.

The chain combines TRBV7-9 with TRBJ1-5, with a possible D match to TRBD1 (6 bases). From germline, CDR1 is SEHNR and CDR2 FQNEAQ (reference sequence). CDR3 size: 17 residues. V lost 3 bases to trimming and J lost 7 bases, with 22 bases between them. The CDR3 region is CASSFFVLEGGIQPQHF. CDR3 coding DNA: TGTGCCAGCAGCTTCTTTGTTCTCGAGGGGGGAATCCAGCCCCAGCATTTT.

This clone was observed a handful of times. CDR3 in DNA: TGTGCCAGCAGTGAAGATCCAGGCGATACTGAAGCTTTCTTT. Its translation is CASSEDPGDTEAFF. This sequence joins TRBV2 and TRBJ1-1; D ambiguous. This CDR3 spans 14 amino acids. Germline V gene lookup returns CDR1 SNHLY and CDR2 FYNNEI. Trimming cost V 1 base and J 5 bases, with 11 bases left between them.

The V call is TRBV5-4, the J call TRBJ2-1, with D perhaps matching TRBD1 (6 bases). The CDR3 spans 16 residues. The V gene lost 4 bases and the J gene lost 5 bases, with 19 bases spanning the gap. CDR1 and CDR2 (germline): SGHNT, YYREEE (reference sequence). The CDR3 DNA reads TGTGCCAGCAGCAACTCGGACAGTAGGATAAACAATGAGCAGTTCTTC. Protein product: CASSNSDSRINNEQFF.